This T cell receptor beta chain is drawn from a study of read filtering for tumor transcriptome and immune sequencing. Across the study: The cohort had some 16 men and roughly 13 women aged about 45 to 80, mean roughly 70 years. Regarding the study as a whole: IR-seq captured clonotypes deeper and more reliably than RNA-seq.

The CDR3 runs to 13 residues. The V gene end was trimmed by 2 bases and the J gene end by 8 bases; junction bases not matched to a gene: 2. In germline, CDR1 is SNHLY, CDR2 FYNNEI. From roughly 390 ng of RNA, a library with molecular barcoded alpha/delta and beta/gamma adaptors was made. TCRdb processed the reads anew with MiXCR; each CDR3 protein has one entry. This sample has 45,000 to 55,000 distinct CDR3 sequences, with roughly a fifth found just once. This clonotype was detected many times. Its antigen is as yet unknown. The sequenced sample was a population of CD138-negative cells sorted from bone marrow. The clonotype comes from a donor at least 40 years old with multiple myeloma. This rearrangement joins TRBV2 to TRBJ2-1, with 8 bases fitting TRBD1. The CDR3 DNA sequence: TGTGCCAGCAGTGAAAACAGGGGGGATGAGCAGTTCTTC. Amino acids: CASSENRGDEQFF.